Listed below are T cell receptor beta chains from one sample, sequenced in a study of T cell responses to AZD1222 COVID-19 vaccine. Sequencing used immunoSEQ multiplex PCR; TCRdb keeps in-frame clones, though not all of them. Of tens of thousands of clones in the sample, about 83% are singletons; the top ten hold 9.5% to 13%. Specimen: peripheral blood, collected 28 days after the second AZD1222 dose. The receptors originated from an adult who received the AZD1222 COVID-19 vaccine. CDR3s include the opening cysteine and the closing phenylalanine or tryptophan.

v_gene	j_gene	len	CDR3aa
TRBV5-4	TRBJ2-5	16	CASSLVGLAGRETQYF
TRBV5-8	TRBJ1-1	11	CASSWDSHAFF
TRBV6-2/TRBV6-3	TRBJ2-1	15	CASSSRSRTYNEQFF
TRBV15	TRBJ1-2	13	CATSRDFVNGYTF
TRBV9	TRBJ2-7	14	CASSVRQDSYEQYF
TRBV30	TRBJ1-6	13	CAWVGQVGSPLHF
TRBV19	TRBJ1-2	14	CASSTGQAPYGYTF
TRBV28	TRBJ2-7	11	CASSPYYEQYF
TRBV28	TRBJ1-2	14	CASSFRDRSHGYTF
TRBV5-4	TRBJ1-2	15	CASSLPPGQSYGYTF
TRBV19	TRBJ2-7	15	CASSIQGGILYEQYF
TRBV12-5	TRBJ2-1	13	CASGFSVDHEQFF
TRBV9	TRBJ2-3	16	CASSLEASGGGGTQYF
TRBV5-1	TRBJ2-3	15	CASSYWGERTDTQYF